The clone carrying this T cell receptor beta chain has just a few counts. What it binds is not known. TCRdb redid the calling of the 5' RACE reads with MiXCR, one entry per CDR3 protein. The table records hundreds of thousands of distinct CDR3 sequences, roughly 26% of them present only once. The sample comes from a study of CD8 T cells in ankylosing spondylitis. Study-level results: Seemingly characteristic of ankylosing spondylitis blood was a TCR beta motif consisting of 7 or 8 highly homologous variants.

CDR1 is SEHNR, CDR2 FQNEAQ, per germline (reference sequence). V shed 3 bases and J shed 5 bases, with 7 bases lying between them. The CDR3 is 12 amino acids. The sequence came from a male donor with ankylosing spondylitis. Material for sequencing was blood, either unsorted or a sorted T cell fraction (not recorded which). This rearrangement joins TRBV7-9 to TRBJ1-1; D not certain. CDR3 protein: CASSFERTEAFF. The CDR3 DNA reads as TGTGCCAGCAGCTTCGAAAGGACTGAAGCTTTCTTT. The complete variable domain, with remaining parts taken from reference TRBV7-9 and TRBJ1-1, reads DTGVSQNPRHKITKRGQNVTFRCDPISEHNRLYWYRQTLGQGPEFLTYFQNEAQLEKSRLLSDRFSAERPKGSFSTLEIQRTEQGDSAMYLCASSFERTEAFFGQGTRLTVV.